This T cell receptor beta chain was retrieved from a study of control samples from healthy donors and cancer patients. This clone has just a few counts. The data were produced by immunoSEQ multiplex PCR, yet TCRdb's version contains in-frame clones alone and is incomplete. There are roughly 69,000 clones in the sample; 83% occur only once, and approximately 14% lies in the top ten. The CDR3 contains 13 residues. Trimming stripped 6 bases from V and 3 bases from J, with 9 bases between. Germline lookup yields CDR1 MNHNY and CDR2 SVGAGI (reference sequence). The sequence derives from a man between 60 and 75 years old in good health. Material: blood. The chain carries TRBV6-6 and TRBJ1-5, with D hard to call. CDR3: CASSNGLNQPQHF. In nucleotides, the CDR3 is TGTGCCAGCAGCAACGGGCTCAATCAGCCCCAGCATTTT.